The rows below give T cell receptor beta chains drawn from one sample of a study of blood T cell repertoires in COVID-19. Method: immunoSEQ multiplex PCR; TCRdb's copy keeps in-frame clones and lacks some. This table has roughly 86,000 clones, under 85% appearing once. Sample: peripheral blood. The origin of the receptors is a woman in her sixties or seventies with acute or convalescent COVID-19. Both conserved end residues are part of each CDR3. A D gene is named only where the DNA matches it firmly. Only some rows state a clone size, as once, few, many or a class for expanded clones.

clone_size: once; j_call: TRBJ1-3; d_call: TRBD1; v_call: TRBV25-1; cdr3_nt: TGTGCCAGCAGGGACAGGGTCTCTGGAAACACCATATATTTT; cdr3_aa: CASRDRVSGNTIYF
clone_size: few; j_call: TRBJ1-3; d_call: TRBD1; v_call: TRBV6-2/TRBV6-3; cdr3_nt: TGTGCCAGCAGTTACTCCAGGGGGCGAGGAAACACCATATATTTT; cdr3_aa: CASSYSRGRGNTIYF
clone_size: NA; j_call: TRBJ1-6; d_call: TRBD1; v_call: TRBV7-3; cdr3_nt: TGTGCCAGCAGTCGGGGACAGAGCTATAATTCACCCCTCCACTTT; cdr3_aa: CASSRGQSYNSPLHF
clone_size: NA; j_call: TRBJ2-2; d_call: NA; v_call: TRBV10-2; cdr3_nt: TGCGCCAGCAGTGAGTCGTACGGGGAGCTGTTTTTT; cdr3_aa: CASSESYGELFF
clone_size: few; j_call: TRBJ2-1; d_call: NA; v_call: TRBV18; cdr3_nt: TGTGCCAGCTCACCCCTCTCGACGGGCGGGGAGCAGTTCTTC; cdr3_aa: CASSPLSTGGEQFF
clone_size: NA; j_call: TRBJ1-5; d_call: NA; v_call: TRBV15; cdr3_nt: TGTGCCACCAGCAGAGATTCTTATCAGCCCCAGCATTTT; cdr3_aa: CATSRDSYQPQHF
clone_size: NA; j_call: TRBJ2-5; d_call: NA; v_call: TRBV3-1/TRBV3-2; cdr3_nt: TGTGCCAGCAGCCAACCGGGCGGCGGGCTTGAGACCCAGTACTTC; cdr3_aa: CASSQPGGGLETQYF
clone_size: NA; j_call: TRBJ2-1; d_call: NA; v_call: TRBV20-1; cdr3_nt: NA; cdr3_aa: CSAVAGGIKFF
clone_size: NA; j_call: TRBJ2-1; d_call: TRBD2; v_call: TRBV30; cdr3_nt: TGTGCCTGGAGTGCGGGGGGCAATGAGCAGTTCTTC; cdr3_aa: CAWSAGGNEQFF
clone_size: NA; j_call: TRBJ1-3; d_call: NA; v_call: TRBV18; cdr3_nt: TGTGCCAGCTCACCCTACAATCCGGGGGGAAACACCATATATTTT; cdr3_aa: CASSPYNPGGNTIYF
clone_size: few; j_call: TRBJ1-2; d_call: NA; v_call: TRBV5-1; cdr3_nt: TGCGCCAGCAGACAGGGCGGAGATGGCTACACCTTC; cdr3_aa: CASRQGGDGYTF
clone_size: NA; j_call: TRBJ2-3; d_call: NA; v_call: TRBV7-2; cdr3_nt: TGTGCCAGCAGCTTAACTAAACATCGAGATACGCAGTATTTT; cdr3_aa: CASSLTKHRDTQYF
clone_size: NA; j_call: TRBJ2-5; d_call: NA; v_call: TRBV7-2; cdr3_nt: TGTGCCAGCAGCTTAAGTGGCGGGGGCACTCCGGTGGCCCAGTACTTC; cdr3_aa: CASSLSGGGTPVAQYF
clone_size: NA; j_call: TRBJ1-2; d_call: TRBD1; v_call: TRBV6-5; cdr3_nt: TGTGCCAGCCAAGATCCGGGACAGCGAGGCTATGGCTACACCTTC; cdr3_aa: CASQDPGQRGYGYTF
clone_size: once; j_call: TRBJ1-3; d_call: TRBD1; v_call: TRBV2; cdr3_nt: TGTGCCAGCACCCCCCGGGGGACAGGGTCTGGAAACACCATATATTTT; cdr3_aa: CASTPRGTGSGNTIYF
clone_size: few; j_call: TRBJ1-3; d_call: NA; v_call: TRBV11-2; cdr3_nt: TGTGCCAGCAGCTTATCCGACACCATATATTTT; cdr3_aa: CASSLSDTIYF
clone_size: NA; j_call: TRBJ2-4; d_call: TRBD2; v_call: TRBV6-1; cdr3_nt: TGTGCCAGCAGTGAGTGGCGGGGGGACGGCAAAAACATTCAGTACTTC; cdr3_aa: CASSEWRGDGKNIQYF
clone_size: NA; j_call: TRBJ2-7; d_call: NA; v_call: TRBV5-1; cdr3_nt: TGCGCCAGCAGCTTATCGGGATCCATCTACGAGCAGTACTTC; cdr3_aa: CASSLSGSIYEQYF
clone_size: NA; j_call: TRBJ1-6; d_call: NA; v_call: TRBV6-6; cdr3_nt: TGTGCCAGCAGTTACGACAGCGATAATTCACCCCTCCACTTT; cdr3_aa: CASSYDSDNSPLHF
clone_size: once; j_call: TRBJ2-7; d_call: TRBD2; v_call: TRBV18; cdr3_nt: TGTGCCAGCTCACCCGAGCGGGGTAGAGGTTACGAGCAGTACTTC; cdr3_aa: CASSPERGRGYEQYF
clone_size: NA; j_call: TRBJ2-1; d_call: TRBD2; v_call: TRBV6-5; cdr3_nt: TGTGCCAGCACGATAGCGGGGGGCCCCCAAAGTGAGCAGTTCTTC; cdr3_aa: CASTIAGGPQSEQFF
clone_size: NA; j_call: TRBJ2-7; d_call: TRBD1; v_call: TRBV5-1; cdr3_nt: TGCGCCAGCAGCCTCTACGGGACAGGGAGCTCCTACGAGCAGTACTTC; cdr3_aa: CASSLYGTGSSYEQYF
clone_size: NA; j_call: TRBJ1-1; d_call: NA; v_call: TRBV10-2; cdr3_nt: TGCGCCAGCAGTGAGCAGCAGGGGCGGACTGAAGCTTTCTTT; cdr3_aa: CASSEQQGRTEAFF
clone_size: once; j_call: TRBJ1-5; d_call: TRBD1; v_call: TRBV7-9; cdr3_nt: TGTGCCAGCAGCTTATATGGACAGGGAGGTAATCAGCCCCAGCATTTT; cdr3_aa: CASSLYGQGGNQPQHF
clone_size: NA; j_call: TRBJ2-7; d_call: NA; v_call: TRBV18; cdr3_nt: TGTGCCAGCTCACCATGGGAGAACGAGCAGTACTTC; cdr3_aa: CASSPWENEQYF
clone_size: once; j_call: TRBJ1-2; d_call: TRBD1; v_call: TRBV6-2/TRBV6-3; cdr3_nt: TGTGCCAGCAGTTACGACAGGGATAACTATGGCTACACCTTC; cdr3_aa: CASSYDRDNYGYTF
clone_size: NA; j_call: TRBJ1-2; d_call: TRBD1; v_call: TRBV19; cdr3_nt: TGTGCCAGTAGTTCGTACAGGGGTGGCTACACCTTC; cdr3_aa: CASSSYRGGYTF
clone_size: NA; j_call: TRBJ2-7; d_call: NA; v_call: TRBV2; cdr3_nt: TGTGCCAGCAAGGCGGAGGCTTCAGGAAACGAGCAGTACTTC; cdr3_aa: CASKAEASGNEQYF
clone_size: NA; j_call: TRBJ2-2; d_call: TRBD2; v_call: TRBV7-9; cdr3_nt: TGTGCCAGCATCCCGGCGTCCGGGAGGGCCGGGGAGCTGTTTTTT; cdr3_aa: CASIPASGRAGELFF
clone_size: NA; j_call: TRBJ2-2; d_call: NA; v_call: TRBV7-3; cdr3_nt: TGTGCCAGCAGGATGGGACAGAACACCGGGGAGCTGTTTTTT; cdr3_aa: CASRMGQNTGELFF
clone_size: NA; j_call: TRBJ2-3; d_call: NA; v_call: TRBV5-4; cdr3_nt: TGTGCCAGCAGCTTGGTAGCCAATCCAGATACGCAGTATTTT; cdr3_aa: CASSLVANPDTQYF
clone_size: NA; j_call: TRBJ2-5; d_call: NA; v_call: TRBV4-1; cdr3_nt: TGCGCCAGCAGCTCTACGGTACAGATCGAGACCCAGTACTTC; cdr3_aa: CASSSTVQIETQYF
clone_size: NA; j_call: TRBJ1-2; d_call: TRBD1; v_call: TRBV7-2; cdr3_nt: TGTGCCAGCAGCGCCTCAGTGACAGGGGCCCTTAGCTATGGCTACACCTTC; cdr3_aa: CASSASVTGALSYGYTF
clone_size: NA; j_call: TRBJ2-4; d_call: NA; v_call: TRBV9; cdr3_nt: TGTGCCAGCAGCGTAGATGGTAGGGGGAACATTCAGTACTTC; cdr3_aa: CASSVDGRGNIQYF
clone_size: NA; j_call: TRBJ1-2; d_call: NA; v_call: TRBV2; cdr3_nt: TGTGCCAGGAGGGGGGGAACAGGCGGCTACACCTTC; cdr3_aa: CARRGGTGGYTF
clone_size: NA; j_call: TRBJ1-2; d_call: TRBD1; v_call: TRBV27; cdr3_nt: TGTGCCAGCAGTACCTTGGACAGGGCAAATGGCTACACCTTC; cdr3_aa: CASSTLDRANGYTF
clone_size: NA; j_call: TRBJ1-2; d_call: NA; v_call: TRBV29-1; cdr3_nt: TGCAGCGTCGGACATCAGGATAGCTATGGCTACACCTTC; cdr3_aa: CSVGHQDSYGYTF
clone_size: NA; j_call: TRBJ2-1; d_call: NA; v_call: TRBV20-1; cdr3_nt: TGCAGTCTTACTGGCTACAATGAGCAGTTCTTC; cdr3_aa: CSLTGYNEQFF
clone_size: NA; j_call: TRBJ1-5; d_call: TRBD1; v_call: TRBV27; cdr3_nt: TGTGCCAGCAGTCCTCCCGACAGGGTAGGACAGCCCCAGCATTTT; cdr3_aa: CASSPPDRVGQPQHF
clone_size: NA; j_call: TRBJ1-2; d_call: NA; v_call: TRBV28; cdr3_nt: TGTGCCAGCAGTTTCAGGGGTGGCTACACCTTC; cdr3_aa: CASSFRGGYTF
clone_size: NA; j_call: TRBJ1-3; d_call: NA; v_call: TRBV6-5; cdr3_nt: TGTGCCAGCGCGGGGGGAAACACCATATATTTT; cdr3_aa: CASAGGNTIYF
clone_size: NA; j_call: TRBJ2-3; d_call: NA; v_call: TRBV30; cdr3_nt: TGTGCCTGGAGTGTACGATCTAGCAGAACAGATACGCAGTATTTT; cdr3_aa: CAWSVRSSRTDTQYF
clone_size: once; j_call: TRBJ1-5; d_call: NA; v_call: TRBV29-1; cdr3_nt: TGCAGCACCCAGGACAGCTACAATCAGCCCCAGCATTTT; cdr3_aa: CSTQDSYNQPQHF
clone_size: NA; j_call: TRBJ1-2; d_call: TRBD1; v_call: TRBV7-8; cdr3_nt: TGTGCCAGCAGCTCCCCCGGACAGGGGACTCGCGGGGGCTACACCTTC; cdr3_aa: CASSSPGQGTRGGYTF
clone_size: NA; j_call: TRBJ1-5; d_call: NA; v_call: TRBV14; cdr3_nt: TGTGCCAGCAGCCAAGGGGCAGGAACTCAGCCCCAGCATTTT; cdr3_aa: CASSQGAGTQPQHF
clone_size: NA; j_call: TRBJ2-5; d_call: TRBD2; v_call: TRBV2; cdr3_nt: TGTGCCAGCAAGGCGGGGGGATGGCAAGAGACCCAGTACTTC; cdr3_aa: CASKAGGWQETQYF
clone_size: once; j_call: TRBJ1-3; d_call: NA; v_call: TRBV5-4; cdr3_nt: TGTGCCAGCAGCCTATCGCTGGGAAACACCATATATTTT; cdr3_aa: CASSLSLGNTIYF
clone_size: few; j_call: TRBJ2-7; d_call: NA; v_call: TRBV4-1; cdr3_nt: TGCGCCAGCAGCCGAGAAATGGGACTGGATTCCTACGAGCAGTACTTC; cdr3_aa: CASSREMGLDSYEQYF
clone_size: NA; j_call: TRBJ1-4; d_call: TRBD1; v_call: TRBV14; cdr3_nt: TGTGCCAGCAGCCGTGGACAGGACTCTTACGAAAAACTGTTTTTT; cdr3_aa: CASSRGQDSYEKLFF